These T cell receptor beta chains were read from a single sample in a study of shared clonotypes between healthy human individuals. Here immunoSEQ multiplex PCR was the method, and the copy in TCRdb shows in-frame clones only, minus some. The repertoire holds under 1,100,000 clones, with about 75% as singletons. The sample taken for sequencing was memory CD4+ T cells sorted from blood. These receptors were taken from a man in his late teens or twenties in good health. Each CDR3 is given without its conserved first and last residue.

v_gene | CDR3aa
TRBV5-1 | ASSPWASGRNEQY
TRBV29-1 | SVERNRGGYGYT
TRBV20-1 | SASRTDEQF
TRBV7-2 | ASSPLGAQTDTQY
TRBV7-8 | ASSPQDRGSNQPQH
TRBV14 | ASLQINYGYT
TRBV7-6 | ASSLVAGGTDTQY
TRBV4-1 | ASSQGDGGVKGEQY
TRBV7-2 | ASSLGRAGQGASYEQY
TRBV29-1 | SVVGQIETQY
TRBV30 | AWSAQETQY
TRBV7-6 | ASSLNPQAGEAF
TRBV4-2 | ASSQEGLGAGANVLT
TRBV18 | ASSTEGYEQY
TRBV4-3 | ASSQEKGRLMRTDTQY
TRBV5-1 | ASSQTGGANTGELF
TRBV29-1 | SVALGIHTGELF
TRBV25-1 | ASSGDRAATEAF
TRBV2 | ASSLTGFNEKLF
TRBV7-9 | ASSLTQANYGYT